This T cell receptor beta chain was recovered during a study of long-term antiretroviral therapy in people with HIV. They ran version v3.0 of the immunoSEQ assay at survey level. The table came from immunoSEQ multiplex PCR; TCRdb's copy has only in-frame clones and leaves some out. The table shows under 30,000 clones, with 80% occurring only once. The V and J ends lost 8 bases and 4 bases respectively, with 15 bases between them. From germline, CDR1 is MNHEY and CDR2 SMNVEV (reference sequence). The CDR3 totals 14 residues. This sample comprised unsorted PBMCs, obtained 0.3 years after starting antiretroviral therapy. The chain couples TRBV27 to TRBJ2-1, with a possible D match to TRBD1 (6 bases). The receptor comes from a man aged 40-50 years with HIV. CDR3 bases: TGTGCCAGCCGGTGGGGGCTCCGGTACAATGAGCAGTTCTTC. Translation gives CASRWGLRYNEQFF.